These 3 T cell receptor beta chains were all obtained from the same sample, sequenced in a study of Graves' ophthalmopathy and Graves' hyperthyroidism. The authors amplified TCR beta CDR3 regions from RNA transcripts. Amplification began with first-round RT-PCR using HTBI primers, then second-round multiplex PCR was performed. Via MiXCR, TCRdb re-called the multiplex PCR reads, giving one row per CDR3 protein. The table has some 390,000 distinct CDR3 sequences, around 16% seen once. Sequenced material: peripheral blood. Source of these receptors: a woman between 18 and 29 years old with Graves' ophthalmopathy.

The table lists this clonotype with many counts. CDR3: CASSYSSAPYEQYF. Written as DNA, the CDR3 is TGTGCCAGCAGTTACTCGTCAGCCCCCTACGAGCAGTACTTC. The chain uses TRBV6-5 and TRBJ2-7, with D uncertain. The length of the CDR3 is 14 residues. The germline gives CDR1 MNHEY, CDR2 SVGAGI. The V end lost 0 bases, the J end lost 2 bases, and 8 bases lay between the germline ends.

This clonotype was counted at least ten times. In DNA, the CDR3 is TGTGCCAGCAGCTGGGACGAGAGCTCTGGAAACACCATATATTTT. The encoded protein is CASSWDESSGNTIYF. The rearrangement uses TRBV11-2 and TRBJ1-3, with D maybe TRBD1 (5 bases). The germline V gene encodes CDR1 SGHAT and CDR2 FQNNGV. The V gene lost 4 bases and the J gene lost 0 bases, with 10 bases spanning the gap. The CDR3 spans 15 residues.

The chain couples TRBV12-3 or TRBV12-4 to TRBJ1-2, with D hard to call. Trimming removed 5 bases from V and 0 bases from J, with 7 bases in between. The CDR3 spans 13 residues. The CDR3 bases are TGTGCCAGCAGTAGAATCGCTAACTATGGCTACACCTTC. Protein product: CASSRIANYGYTF.